These T cell receptor beta chains were read from a single sample in a study of T cell responses to AZD1222 COVID-19 vaccine. The table came from immunoSEQ multiplex PCR; TCRdb's copy has only in-frame clones and leaves some out. The data show approximately 150,000 clones, about 87% seen once. Sequencing used peripheral blood, obtained 28 days after the second dose of the MenACWY control vaccine. The receptors were sampled from an adult who received the MenACWY meningococcal vaccine as a control. CDR3s include the opening cysteine and the closing phenylalanine or tryptophan. Each record gives: D gene, clone size, V gene, J gene, CDR3 DNA, CDR3 protein. A D gene is named only where the DNA matches it firmly. Clone size, where shown, is once, few, many, or a class for clones that have expanded.

D gene: .
clone size: .
V gene: TRBV7-8
J gene: TRBJ2-3
CDR3 DNA: TGTGCCAGCAGCCGACAAAGCACAGATACGCAGTATTTT
CDR3 protein: CASSRQSTDTQYF

D gene: .
clone size: .
V gene: TRBV4-2
J gene: TRBJ2-4
CDR3 DNA: TGTGCCAGCAGCCAAGAGTCCAAAAACATTCAGTACTTC
CDR3 protein: CASSQESKNIQYF

D gene: .
clone size: .
V gene: TRBV3-1/TRBV3-2
J gene: TRBJ1-1
CDR3 DNA: TGTGCCAGCAGCCAAATGCCCGGGGGCGGCACTGAAGCTTTCTTT
CDR3 protein: CASSQMPGGGTEAFF

D gene: TRBD1
clone size: .
V gene: TRBV28
J gene: TRBJ1-6
CDR3 DNA: TGTGCCAGCACCATCTTTACCGGGACAGGGAATTCACCCCTCCACTTT
CDR3 protein: CASTIFTGTGNSPLHF

D gene: .
clone size: .
V gene: TRBV28
J gene: TRBJ1-2
CDR3 DNA: TGTGCCAGCAATACATTTGGGCAGGGAACATATGGCTACACCTTC
CDR3 protein: CASNTFGQGTYGYTF

D gene: .
clone size: .
V gene: TRBV10-3
J gene: TRBJ1-2
CDR3 DNA: TGTGCCATCACCCCCCAAGTGGGACAAGGACGCGGCTACACCTTC
CDR3 protein: CAITPQVGQGRGYTF

D gene: .
clone size: .
V gene: TRBV30
J gene: TRBJ1-6
CDR3 DNA: TGTGCCTGGAACAGGGACAATTCGCCCCTCCACTTT
CDR3 protein: CAWNRDNSPLHF

D gene: TRBD2
clone size: .
V gene: TRBV9
J gene: TRBJ2-2
CDR3 DNA: TGTGCCAGCAGCGCCCCCGGGCTAGCGGGAAACGGGGAGCTGTTTTTT
CDR3 protein: CASSAPGLAGNGELFF

D gene: .
clone size: .
V gene: TRBV4-1
J gene: TRBJ2-3
CDR3 DNA: TGCGCCAGCAGCCAACCAACCTCCGGCACAGATACGCAGTATTTT
CDR3 protein: CASSQPTSGTDTQYF

D gene: .
clone size: once
V gene: TRBV5-1
J gene: TRBJ2-1
CDR3 DNA: TGCGCCAGCAGCTTCCGTAGCGGTCCGTTCAATGAGCAGTTCTTC
CDR3 protein: CASSFRSGPFNEQFF

D gene: .
clone size: .
V gene: TRBV29-1
J gene: TRBJ1-3
CDR3 DNA: TGCAGCGTTGAGGAGACAGGAGCTGGAAACACCATATATTTT
CDR3 protein: CSVEETGAGNTIYF

D gene: .
clone size: .
V gene: TRBV7-8
J gene: TRBJ2-1
CDR3 DNA: TGTGCCAGCAGCCCCCTTAGGCCTACGGGCAATGAGCAGTTCTTC
CDR3 protein: CASSPLRPTGNEQFF

D gene: .
clone size: .
V gene: TRBV18
J gene: TRBJ1-2
CDR3 DNA: TGTGCCAGCTCACCAGAGACGGGGTATGGCTACACCTTC
CDR3 protein: CASSPETGYGYTF

D gene: .
clone size: .
V gene: TRBV28
J gene: TRBJ2-5
CDR3 DNA: TGTGCCAGCAGCCCACAGGGACAAGAGACCCAGTACTTC
CDR3 protein: CASSPQGQETQYF

D gene: TRBD1
clone size: .
V gene: TRBV6-5
J gene: TRBJ1-5
CDR3 DNA: TGTGCCAGCAGACACAGGGGGGGCAATCAGCCCCAGCATTTT
CDR3 protein: CASRHRGGNQPQHF

D gene: .
clone size: .
V gene: TRBV30
J gene: TRBJ1-5
CDR3 DNA: TGTGCCTGGAGTGTATGGGGTAAAGGACCCCAGCATTTT
CDR3 protein: CAWSVWGKGPQHF

D gene: .
clone size: .
V gene: TRBV19
J gene: TRBJ1-1
CDR3 DNA: TGTGCCAGTAGTGGTATGATTGAAGCTTTCTTT
CDR3 protein: CASSGMIEAFF

D gene: .
clone size: .
V gene: TRBV19
J gene: TRBJ1-5
CDR3 DNA: TGTGCCAGTAGTATTAGGAGTGGAAATCAGCCCCAGCATTTT
CDR3 protein: CASSIRSGNQPQHF

D gene: .
clone size: .
V gene: TRBV5-1
J gene: TRBJ2-7
CDR3 DNA: TGCGCCAGCAGCGGAATTTACGAGCAGTACTTC
CDR3 protein: CASSGIYEQYF

D gene: TRBD1
clone size: .
V gene: TRBV28
J gene: TRBJ1-4
CDR3 DNA: TGTGCCAGCAGTCCCGGGACAGTCCACAATGAAAAACTGTTTTTT
CDR3 protein: CASSPGTVHNEKLFF

D gene: .
clone size: .
V gene: TRBV11-3
J gene: TRBJ2-7
CDR3 DNA: TGTGCCAGCAGTTCAGACAGCCGAACCCCCTACGAGCAGTACTTC
CDR3 protein: CASSSDSRTPYEQYF

D gene: .
clone size: .
V gene: TRBV7-8
J gene: TRBJ1-5
CDR3 DNA: TGTGCCAGCAGCTTAGTATGGGGGCTCGAAGGCAATCAGCCCCAGCATTTT
CDR3 protein: CASSLVWGLEGNQPQHF

D gene: TRBD2
clone size: .
V gene: TRBV9
J gene: TRBJ2-7
CDR3 DNA: TGTGCCAGCAGCGTCGGCGGGAGGGAGTACGAGCAGTACTTC
CDR3 protein: CASSVGGREYEQYF

D gene: .
clone size: .
V gene: TRBV14
J gene: TRBJ2-7
CDR3 DNA: TGTGCCAGCAGCCAAGAGACAGCGGGTGAGCAGTACTTC
CDR3 protein: CASSQETAGEQYF

D gene: .
clone size: once
V gene: TRBV4-3
J gene: TRBJ2-6
CDR3 DNA: TGCGCCAGCAGCCAAGGGGGGAGCTCTGGGGCCAACGTCCTGACTTTC
CDR3 protein: CASSQGGSSGANVLTF

D gene: .
clone size: .
V gene: TRBV10-1
J gene: TRBJ2-1
CDR3 DNA: TGCGCCAGCAGTGCTGACGTTTCCTACAATGAGCAGTTCTTC
CDR3 protein: CASSADVSYNEQFF

D gene: .
clone size: .
V gene: TRBV18
J gene: TRBJ1-1
CDR3 DNA: TGTGCCAGCTCACCAGGTCAGGAAACTGAAGCTTTCTTT
CDR3 protein: CASSPGQETEAFF

D gene: .
clone size: once
V gene: TRBV28
J gene: TRBJ2-2
CDR3 DNA: TGTGCCAGCAGTTCCCCCCTAGAACCCCCTCCCGGGGAGCTGTTTTTT
CDR3 protein: CASSSPLEPPPGELFF

D gene: .
clone size: .
V gene: TRBV7-9
J gene: TRBJ1-4
CDR3 DNA: TGTGCCAGCAGCTTAGCGGGCGGAATGGGGGAAAAACTGTTTTTT
CDR3 protein: CASSLAGGMGEKLFF

D gene: .
clone size: .
V gene: TRBV7-9
J gene: TRBJ1-1
CDR3 DNA: TGTGCCAGCAGCTTGGGGCAGTTGAACACTGAAGCTTTCTTT
CDR3 protein: CASSLGQLNTEAFF

D gene: TRBD2
clone size: once
V gene: TRBV28
J gene: TRBJ2-1
CDR3 DNA: TGTGCCAGCAGTTTCTATAGCGGGAGGGCCAACAATGAGCAGTTCTTC
CDR3 protein: CASSFYSGRANNEQFF

D gene: TRBD1
clone size: .
V gene: TRBV29-1
J gene: TRBJ2-7
CDR3 DNA: TGCAGCGTTGGGGACAGGGTCCCCTACGAGCAGTACTTC
CDR3 protein: CSVGDRVPYEQYF

D gene: .
clone size: once
V gene: TRBV7-9
J gene: TRBJ1-5
CDR3 DNA: TGTGCCAGCAGCTTGAGTAGCAATCAGCCCCAGCATTTT
CDR3 protein: CASSLSSNQPQHF

D gene: .
clone size: .
V gene: TRBV29-1
J gene: TRBJ2-7
CDR3 DNA: TGCAGCGTTGAACGAGGGAGAAACGGGGGTGGGGAGCAGTACTTC
CDR3 protein: CSVERGRNGGGEQYF

D gene: .
clone size: .
V gene: TRBV15
J gene: TRBJ2-7
CDR3 DNA: TGTGCCACCAGCAGAGACAAGAACTACGAGCAGTACTTC
CDR3 protein: CATSRDKNYEQYF

D gene: TRBD2
clone size: .
V gene: TRBV6-5
J gene: TRBJ2-1
CDR3 DNA: TGTGCCAGCAGTTACTCGACTCTAGCGGGAAATAATGAGCAGTTCTTC
CDR3 protein: CASSYSTLAGNNEQFF

D gene: .
clone size: .
V gene: TRBV6-5
J gene: TRBJ1-1
CDR3 DNA: TGTGCCAGCAGTCCCCGGGGCTCGAACACTGAAGCTTTCTTT
CDR3 protein: CASSPRGSNTEAFF

D gene: TRBD1
clone size: .
V gene: TRBV20-1
J gene: TRBJ2-5
CDR3 DNA: TGCAGTGCTAGAGACCGGGACAGATTCTACTTC
CDR3 protein: CSARDRDRFYF

D gene: .
clone size: .
V gene: TRBV25-1
J gene: TRBJ1-4
CDR3 DNA: TGTGCCAGCAGTCCCACATCAACTAATGAAAAACTGTTTTTT
CDR3 protein: CASSPTSTNEKLFF

D gene: TRBD1
clone size: .
V gene: TRBV25-1
J gene: TRBJ2-1
CDR3 DNA: TGTGCCAGCAGTGATCAGGGGGCTGATTACAATGAGCAGTTCTTC
CDR3 protein: CASSDQGADYNEQFF

D gene: .
clone size: .
V gene: TRBV12-3/TRBV12-4
J gene: TRBJ1-1
CDR3 DNA: TGTGCCAGCAGGAGCTTTGAAGCTTTCTTT
CDR3 protein: CASRSFEAFF

D gene: .
clone size: few
V gene: TRBV6-5
J gene: TRBJ1-4
CDR3 DNA: TGTGCCAGCACCCCCTCTTTTGGCGGTGAAAAACTGTTTTTT
CDR3 protein: CASTPSFGGEKLFF

D gene: .
clone size: .
V gene: TRBV6-5
J gene: TRBJ2-5
CDR3 DNA: TGTGCCAGCAGTTATTCCCAGGGGTACCAAGAGACCCAGTACTTC
CDR3 protein: CASSYSQGYQETQYF

D gene: TRBD1
clone size: once
V gene: TRBV30
J gene: TRBJ1-1
CDR3 DNA: TGTGCCTGGAAACGATACGACAGGGTCGACACTGAAGCTTTCTTT
CDR3 protein: CAWKRYDRVDTEAFF

D gene: .
clone size: once
V gene: TRBV7-2
J gene: TRBJ2-5
CDR3 DNA: TGTGCCAGCAGCTTAGAGGGCGGGGAGACCCAGTACTTC
CDR3 protein: CASSLEGGETQYF

D gene: .
clone size: .
V gene: TRBV5-5
J gene: TRBJ1-4
CDR3 DNA: TGTGCCAGCAGCTTGTTCGTGGAGCCTGCAACTAATGAAAAACTGTTTTTT
CDR3 protein: CASSLFVEPATNEKLFF

D gene: TRBD1
clone size: .
V gene: TRBV5-1
J gene: TRBJ2-7
CDR3 DNA: TGCGCCAGCAGCTTGGCACTGGGGACAGGGGGCTATACATACGAGCAGTACTTC
CDR3 protein: CASSLALGTGGYTYEQYF

D gene: .
clone size: .
V gene: TRBV19
J gene: TRBJ2-1
CDR3 DNA: TGTGCCAGTAGTGGCGCCCGGTACAATGAGCAGTTCTTC
CDR3 protein: CASSGARYNEQFF

D gene: .
clone size: .
V gene: TRBV5-4
J gene: TRBJ1-1
CDR3 DNA: TGTGCCAGCAGCGGAAAACAGGGATTGAACACTGAAGCTTTCTTT
CDR3 protein: CASSGKQGLNTEAFF

D gene: .
clone size: .
V gene: TRBV7-2
J gene: TRBJ2-7
CDR3 DNA: TGTGCCAGCAGCTCCCTCGGGAGTGGAGCTTACGAGCAGTACTTC
CDR3 protein: CASSSLGSGAYEQYF

D gene: .
clone size: .
V gene: TRBV27
J gene: TRBJ1-4
CDR3 DNA: TGTGCCAGCAGTGGGGACGGGGGGAGAGAAAAACTGTTTTTT
CDR3 protein: CASSGDGGREKLFF

D gene: .
clone size: .
V gene: TRBV19
J gene: TRBJ1-4
CDR3 DNA: TGTGCCAGTAGTGACAGGCCGGATGAAAAACTGTTTTTT
CDR3 protein: CASSDRPDEKLFF

D gene: .
clone size: .
V gene: TRBV28
J gene: TRBJ2-3
CDR3 DNA: TGTGCCAGCAGCCCCCCGGCAGATACGCAGTATTTT
CDR3 protein: CASSPPADTQYF